This TCR beta chain is drawn from a study of beta chain features in type 1 diabetes. Findings and limits, study-wide: VDJ junctions in type 1 diabetes patients carried more deletions and fewer insertions.

This CDR3 has 11 residues. Germline CDR1 is LNHDA and CDR2 is SQIVND (reference sequence). The ends were cut back, 1 base at V and 11 bases at J, with 5 bases in the middle. This clone has more than one count but fewer than ten. The antigen is undetermined. Expressed TCRB transcripts were sequenced because the entire RNA isolate underwent reverse transcription. Roughly 3.7 million reads, on average, came from each naive, central memory and regulatory T cell sample. The table came from immunoSEQ multiplex PCR; TCRdb's copy has only in-frame clones and leaves some out. Here the sample spans 680,000 or so clones, 15% being singletons.

The chain joins TRBV19 to TRBJ1-4; D unclear. Sequencing was done on a sample of naive CD4+ T cells from blood. The source of this sequence is a man in his late teens or twenties in good health. The CDR3 is CASSIVGKLFF. The DNA for the CDR3 is TGTGCCAGTAGTATAGTCGGGAAACTGTTTTTT.